One and the same sample provided the 3 T cell receptor beta chains below, sequenced in a study of CD8 T cells in Susac syndrome. Random hexamers were used to reverse transcribe 0.5 to 1 ug of RNA. TCRdb independently ran MiXCR on the immunoSEQ multiplex PCR reads; one entry per CDR3 protein. The table includes about 140,000 distinct CDR3 sequences, approximately 95% detected once. The specimen sequenced was CD4+ T cells from PBMCs. These receptors were taken from a human donor in good health.

V usage is TRBV19 and J usage is TRBJ1-5; TRBD1 might be the D (5 bases). Germline V gene lookup returns CDR1 LNHDA and CDR2 SQIVND (reference sequence). The CDR3 is 15 residues long. Trimming left V 5 bases short and J 0 bases short, with 11 bases between. The CDR3 loop is CASSARQHSNQPQHF. For the CDR3, the DNA is TGTGCCAGTAGTGCCCGACAGCATAGCAATCAGCCCCAGCATTTT. Supplemented by reference TRBV19 and TRBJ1-5, the full variable domain reads DGGITQSPKYLFRKEGQNVTLSCEQNLNHDAMYWYRQDPGQGLRLIYYSQIVNDFQKGDIAEGYSVSREKKESFPLTVTSAQKNPTAFYLCASSARQHSNQPQHFGDGTRLSIL.

Only one count was recorded for this clonotype. This rearrangement joins TRBV30 to TRBJ2-1, with D unresolved. CDR1 GTSNPN and CDR2 SVGIG come from the germline V gene (reference sequence). The CDR3 is 12 amino acids. V shed 0 bases and J shed 14 bases, with 14 bases lying between them. CDR3 region: CAWSVGPGPEFF. The CDR3 bases are TGTGCCTGGAGTGTAGGGCCGGGCCCTGAGTTCTTC. Together with reference TRBV30 and TRBJ2-1, the CDR3 gives the full variable domain: SQTIHQWPATLVQPVGSPLSLECTVEGTSNPNLYWYRQAAGRGLQLLFYSVGIGQISSEVPQNLSASRPQDRQFILSSKKLLLSDSGFYLCAWSVGPGPEFFGPGTRLTVL.

The chain carries TRBV2 and TRBJ2-5; D is perhaps TRBD2 (5 bases). Germline loops: CDR1 SNHLY, CDR2 FYNNEI. The CDR3 loop spans 13 amino acids. V dropped 8 bases and J dropped 4 bases, with 14 bases sitting between them. DNA for the CDR3: TGTGCCAGCTTCCCGGGATTATCAGAGACCCAGTACTTC. It yields the protein CASFPGLSETQYF.